This TCR beta chain was found in a study of Ad26.COV2.S vaccination and SARS-CoV-2 variants. Treatment in this sample: about 20 received Ad26.COV2.S at low or high dose, single or two shots; roughly five received placebo; per-sample allocation not given. Samples analyzed were those drawn on day 63 after the first vaccine or placebo injection. Germline V gene data show CDR1 as SGHRS and CDR2 as YFSETQ. The CDR3 totals 18 residues. Unmatched junction bases numbered 19, after V lost 4 bases and J lost 8 bases. Here immunoSEQ multiplex PCR was the method, and the copy in TCRdb shows in-frame clones only, minus some. The table lists about 320,000 clones, around 84% of them singletons.

This specimen consisted of peripheral blood, obtained in a trial of Ad26.COV2.S vaccine versus placebo. The TCR sequence derives from a person aged 18-60 years who received the Ad26.COV2.S COVID-19 vaccine or a placebo. The chain joins TRBV5-1 to TRBJ2-2, with 8 bases fitting TRBD1. Here the CDR3 reads CASSVGQVPRGLAGELFF. As DNA, the CDR3 is TGCGCCAGCAGCGTGGGACAGGTCCCAAGAGGGCTCGCGGGGGAGCTGTTTTTT.